These 5 T cell receptor beta chains were all obtained from the same sample, sequenced in a study of blood T cell repertoires in COVID-19. Assay: immunoSEQ multiplex PCR; the TCRdb copy retains only in-frame clones and omits some. The table records 200,000 to 250,000 clones, roughly 89% of them present only once. The sample was PBMCs or T cells enriched from blood (not recorded which). These receptors originate from a man aged 18 to 29 with acute COVID-19.

V is TRBV30 and J is TRBJ2-6, with D perhaps TRBD1 (5 bases). Germline CDR1 and CDR2: GTSNPN and SVGIG (reference sequence). V lost 4 bases and J 0 bases, leaving 16 bases between the germline ends. The CDR3 runs 17 residues. The CDR3 spells CAWIRAQGTSGANVLTF. The DNA of the CDR3 is TGTGCCTGGATCAGGGCTCAGGGAACCTCTGGGGCCAACGTCCTGACTTTC.

This sequence joins TRBV6-5 and TRBJ2-7, with D possibly being TRBD1 (6 bases). The length of the CDR3 is 15 residues. The V and J ends lost 2 bases and 2 bases respectively, with 13 bases between them. The germline V gene encodes CDR1 MNHEY and CDR2 SVGAGI. CDR3 protein: CASSYLRDKPYEQYF. In nucleotides, the CDR3 is TGTGCCAGCAGTTACCTCCGGGACAAACCCTACGAGCAGTACTTC.

V usage is TRBV7-9 and J usage is TRBJ2-7, with D unclear. Germline V gene sequence: CDR1 SEHNR, CDR2 FQNEAQ (reference sequence). V was shortened by 1 base and J by 5 bases, with 12 bases between the two germline ends. The CDR3 runs 14 residues. The CDR3 sequence: CASSLVATYDEQYF. CDR3 DNA: TGTGCCAGCAGCTTAGTCGCCACCTACGACGAGCAGTACTTC. The full variable domain, in which reference TRBV7-9 and TRBJ2-7 provide the parts outside the CDR3, is DTGVSQNPRHKITKRGQNVTFRCDPISEHNRLYWYRQTLGQGPEFLTYFQNEAQLEKSRLLSDRFSAERPKGSFSTLEIQRTEQGDSAMYLCASSLVATYDEQYFGPGTRLTVT.

This clone is a singleton in its sample. The J gene is TRBJ1-2, the V gene TRBV2; no reliable D call. This CDR3 contains 16 residues. V was pared by 0 bases and J by 2 bases, with 13 bases between. Germline V CDR1 and CDR2: SNHLY, FYNNEI. CDR3 amino acids: CASSEARVPPNYGYTF. CDR3 bases: TGTGCCAGCAGTGAAGCGCGGGTGCCACCCAACTATGGCTACACCTTC.

This chain joins TRBV7-2 and TRBJ2-5; 8 bases line up with TRBD1. The CDR3 totals 14 residues. Germline lookup yields CDR1 SGHTA and CDR2 FQGNSA. Trimming at V came to 6 bases and at J to 2 bases, leaving 5 bases not matched to a gene. In DNA, the CDR3 is TGTGCCAGCAGTGCGACAGGGGCTCAAGAGACCCAGTACTTC. It encodes CASSATGAQETQYF.